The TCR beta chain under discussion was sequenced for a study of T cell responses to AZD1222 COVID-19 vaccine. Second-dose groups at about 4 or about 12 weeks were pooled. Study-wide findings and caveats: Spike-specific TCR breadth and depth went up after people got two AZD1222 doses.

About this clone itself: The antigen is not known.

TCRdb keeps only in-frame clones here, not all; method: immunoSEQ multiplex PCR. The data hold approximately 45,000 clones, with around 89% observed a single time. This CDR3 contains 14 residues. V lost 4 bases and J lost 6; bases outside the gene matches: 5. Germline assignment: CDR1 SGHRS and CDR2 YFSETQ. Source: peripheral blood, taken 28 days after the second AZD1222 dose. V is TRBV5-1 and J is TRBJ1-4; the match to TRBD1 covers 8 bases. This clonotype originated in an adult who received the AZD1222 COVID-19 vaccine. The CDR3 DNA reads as TGCGCCAGCAGCGTCGGGACAGGACATGAAAAACTGTTTTTT. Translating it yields CASSVGTGHEKLFF.